A single sample gave rise to the 8 T cell receptor beta chains below, sequenced in a study of shared clonotypes between healthy human individuals. Clones were sequenced by immunoSEQ multiplex PCR, and TCRdb holds only the in-frame ones, with some missing. The data show around 510,000 clones, 70% to 80% seen once. Sequenced sample: PBMCs. These receptors were obtained from a woman aged 40-49 years in good health. Some clones in this sample may be carry-over from other donors' samples.

This chain uses TRBV11-1 with TRBJ2-7; D is possibly TRBD1 (5 bases). The CDR3 contains 14 residues. Trimming cost V 3 bases and J 0 bases, with 9 bases left between them. CDR1 and CDR2 (germline): SGHAT, FQDESV (reference sequence). The CDR3 DNA sequence: TGTGCCAGCAGCTTCAGGGCGAACTCCTACGAGCAGTACTTC. It translates to CASSFRANSYEQYF.

This clone was seen a few times. The chain has TRBV4-1 and TRBJ2-2; 7 bases match TRBD1. The CDR3 totals 22 residues. V dropped 3 bases and J dropped 8; count of bases not matched to a gene: 30. CDR1 and CDR2 (germline): MGHRA, YSYEKL. Here the CDR3 DNA reads TGCGCCAGCAGCCACGGACAGGTGATGGGCCCCCGGGTGGCGAAGTCCGTAGGGGAGCTGTTTTTT. Translated: CASSHGQVMGPRVAKSVGELFF.

The chain joins TRBV5-1 to TRBJ2-1; D uncertain. V lost 7 bases and J lost 0, with 14 bases in between. Germline assignment: CDR1 SGHRS and CDR2 YFSETQ. The CDR3 spans 15 residues. CDR3 bases: TGCGCCAGCGAGAAACGGCTTGGCTCCTACAATGAGCAGTTCTTC. It is translated as CASEKRLGSYNEQFF. Full variable domain (missing parts from reference TRBV5-1 and TRBJ2-1): KAGVTQTPRYLIKTRGQQVTLSCSPISGHRSVSWYQQTPGQGLQFLFEYFSETQRNKGNFPGRFSGRQFSNSRSEMNVSTLELGDSALYLCASEKRLGSYNEQFFGPGTRLTVL.

The V call is TRBV5-6, the J call TRBJ2-1, with D uncertain. Germline-derived CDR1 and CDR2 are SGHDT and YYEEEE. This CDR3 has 12 residues. V shed 3 bases and J shed 13 bases, with 14 bases lying between them. The DNA of the CDR3 is TGTGCCAGCAGCTCTGGGCCCACTACCCAGTTCTTC. Residues: CASSSGPTTQFF.

This clone appeared many times. This CDR3 is CASGLSGSNNEQFF. Written as DNA, the CDR3 is TGCGCCAGCGGATTAAGCGGGAGTAACAATGAGCAGTTCTTC. V gene TRBV10-2 combines with J gene TRBJ2-1, with 8 positions matching TRBD2. Germline loops: CDR1 WSHSY, CDR2 SAAADI. The CDR3 contains 14 residues. Trimming at V came to 8 bases and at J to 5 bases, leaving 8 bases not matched to a gene.

The chain couples TRBV9 to TRBJ2-3; TRBD2 agrees at 8 bases. V shed 3 bases, J shed 4 bases, and the junction held 16 bases outside the gene matches. CDR1 and CDR2 from the germline V gene are SGDLS and YYNGEE. The CDR3 consists of 18 residues. The CDR3 sequence: CASSEGGLAGGSPDTQYF. The CDR3 DNA follows: TGTGCCAGCAGCGAAGGGGGGCTGGCGGGAGGTAGCCCAGATACGCAGTATTTT. The whole variable domain, remainder taken from reference TRBV9 and TRBJ2-3, is DSGVTQTPKHLITATGQRVTLRCSPRSGDLSVYWYQQSLDQGLQFLIQYYNGEERAKGNILERFSAQQFPDLHSELNLSSLELGDSALYFCASSEGGLAGGSPDTQYFGPGTRLTVL.

Note on this clone: This may be a read error: a much more frequent sequence differs by one nucleotide. This chain connects TRBV4-2 to TRBJ2-2; 12 positions match TRBD2. J lost 1 base, V lost 8 bases, and 8 bases had no gene match. The CDR3 spans 17 residues. Germline CDR1 LGHNA, CDR2 YNFKEQ. The CDR3 is CASGPSGLAGNTGELFF. The CDR3 bases are TGTGCCAGCGGCCCCTCGGGACTAGCGGGGAACACCGGGGAGCTGTTTTTT.

V and J are TRBV18 and TRBJ2-5; a weak D match, TRBD2 (5 bases). Germline loops: CDR1 KGHSH, CDR2 LQKENI. The V end lost 1 base, the J end lost 5 bases, and 11 bases lay between the germline ends. The CDR3 sequence is 14 residues long. CDR3 loop: CASSPLPSGETQYF. CDR3 DNA sequence: TGTGCCAGCTCACCACTTCCCTCGGGGGAGACCCAGTACTTC.